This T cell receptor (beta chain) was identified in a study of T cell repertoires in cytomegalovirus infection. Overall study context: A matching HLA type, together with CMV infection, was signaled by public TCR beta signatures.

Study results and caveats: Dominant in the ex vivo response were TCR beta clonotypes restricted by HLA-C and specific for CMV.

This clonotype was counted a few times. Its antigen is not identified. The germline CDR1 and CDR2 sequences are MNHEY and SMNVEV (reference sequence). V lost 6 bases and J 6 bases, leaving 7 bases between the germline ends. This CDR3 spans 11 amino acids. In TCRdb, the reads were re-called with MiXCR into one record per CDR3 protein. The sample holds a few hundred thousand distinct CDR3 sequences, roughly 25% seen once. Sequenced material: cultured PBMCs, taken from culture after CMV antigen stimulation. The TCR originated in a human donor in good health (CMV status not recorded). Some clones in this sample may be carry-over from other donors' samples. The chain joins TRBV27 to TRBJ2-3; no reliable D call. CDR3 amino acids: CASSHEDTQYF. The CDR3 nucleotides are TGTGCCAGCAGCCACGAGGATACGCAGTATTTT.